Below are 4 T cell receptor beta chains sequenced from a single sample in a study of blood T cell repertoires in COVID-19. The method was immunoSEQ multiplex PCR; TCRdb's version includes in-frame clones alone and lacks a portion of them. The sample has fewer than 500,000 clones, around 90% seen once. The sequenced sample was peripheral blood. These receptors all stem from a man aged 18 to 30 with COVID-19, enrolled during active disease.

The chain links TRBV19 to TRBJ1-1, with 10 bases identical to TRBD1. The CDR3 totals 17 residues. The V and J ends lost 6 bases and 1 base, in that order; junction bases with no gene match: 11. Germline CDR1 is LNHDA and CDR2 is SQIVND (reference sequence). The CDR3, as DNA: TGTGCCAGTAGCCCTCTTCAGGGACAGGGGACGAACACTGAAGCTTTCTTT. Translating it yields CASSPLQGQGTNTEAFF.

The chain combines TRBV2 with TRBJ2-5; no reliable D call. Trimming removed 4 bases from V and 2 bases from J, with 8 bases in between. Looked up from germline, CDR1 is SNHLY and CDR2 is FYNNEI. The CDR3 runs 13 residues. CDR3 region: CASSAGHQETQYF. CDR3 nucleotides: TGTGCCAGCAGTGCGGGTCATCAAGAGACCCAGTACTTC.

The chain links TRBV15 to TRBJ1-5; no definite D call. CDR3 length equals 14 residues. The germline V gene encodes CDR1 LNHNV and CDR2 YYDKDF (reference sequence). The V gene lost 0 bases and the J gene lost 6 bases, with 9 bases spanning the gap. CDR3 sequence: CATSRERGVQPQHF. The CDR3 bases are TGTGCCACCAGCAGAGAACGGGGTGTTCAGCCCCAGCATTTT. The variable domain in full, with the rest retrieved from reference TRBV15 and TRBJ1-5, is DAMVIQNPRYQVTQFGKPVTLSCSQTLNHNVMYWYQQKSSQAPKLLFHYYDKDFNNEADTPDNFQSRRPNTSFCFLDIRSPGLGDTAMYLCATSRERGVQPQHFGDGTRLSIL.

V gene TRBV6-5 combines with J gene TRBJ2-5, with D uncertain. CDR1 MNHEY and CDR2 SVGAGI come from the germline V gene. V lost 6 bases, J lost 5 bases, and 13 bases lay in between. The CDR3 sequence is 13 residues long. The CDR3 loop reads CASRETGVETQYF. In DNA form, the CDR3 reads TGTGCCAGCAGGGAGACTGGAGTCGAGACCCAGTACTTC.